This T cell receptor beta chain was retrieved from a study of shared clonotypes between healthy human individuals. Whole-study results and caveats: Blood alone was sampled, and tissue repertoires likely differ.

The data were produced by immunoSEQ multiplex PCR, yet TCRdb's version contains in-frame clones alone and is incomplete. The sample consists of 1.5 million to 2.5 million clones, over 85% of them appearing once. In regard to this clone: Its antigen is not known.

Germline CDR1 reads SGHDT; CDR2 reads YYEEEE. The CDR3 is 16 amino acids. V was pared by 2 bases and J by 7 bases, with 10 bases of the junction left unmatched. CD45RO-negative CD8 cells positively selected for CCR7 made up the naive population, which excluded terminally differentiated effector memory CD45RA+ cells. The chain employs TRBV5-6 and TRBJ2-1; 9 bases fit TRBD2. The specimen sequenced was naive CD8+ T cells sorted from blood. The sequence derives from a man younger than 35 in good health. CDR3 in DNA: TGTGCCAGCAGCTTATTGGAGACTAGCGGAGGAAATGAGCAGTTCTTC. Protein product: CASSLLETSGGNEQFF.